This is a list of T cell receptor beta chains from one sample in a study of vaccination effects on CD4 cells after COVID-19. No antigen is known for these receptors. Libraries were prepared by immunoSEQ multiplex PCR; TCRdb keeps only in-frame clonotypes and omits some of them. Of approximately 22,000 clones listed, around 80% are singletons. This specimen was CD4+ T cells from PBMCs cultured with HCoV-NL63 spike peptides, taken before COVID-19 vaccination. The origin of the receptors is a human donor who received a COVID-19 vaccine. Each CDR3 is given with its conserved first and last residue. D genes are given only for firm matches. Some rows have no size entry. The others give once, few or many, or a class for an expanded clone.

clone size	J gene	D gene	V gene	CDR3 DNA	CDR3 protein
NA	TRBJ2-3	NA	TRBV6-2/TRBV6-3	TGTGCCAGCAGCCGTCGACTCGGAGGAGCAGATACGCAGTATTTT	CASSRRLGGADTQYF
NA	TRBJ1-3	NA	TRBV30	TGTGCCAGAGATCAGGGGTTCGGAAACACCATATATTTT	CARDQGFGNTIYF
few	TRBJ1-2	NA	TRBV27	TGTGCCAGCAGTTTGAGTCACGGGGGGTTCTATGGCTACACCTTC	CASSLSHGGFYGYTF
NA	TRBJ2-2	NA	TRBV19	TGTGCCAGCCGCTTTCAAACAGGTCCCGGGGAGCTGTTTTTT	CASRFQTGPGELFF
NA	TRBJ2-1	NA	TRBV28	TGTGCCAGCAGTTTATTCCGACTACGCTTGGGGAATGAGCAGTTCTTC	CASSLFRLRLGNEQFF
NA	TRBJ1-2	NA	TRBV6-6	TGTGCCAGCAGTTACCCCCTTGGCACGAAGGACTATGGCTACACCTTC	CASSYPLGTKDYGYTF
NA	TRBJ1-5	NA	TRBV12-5	TGTGCTAGTGGTTTTCCGGACAGCGGCAATCAGCCCCAGCATTTT	CASGFPDSGNQPQHF
NA	TRBJ1-1	TRBD1	TRBV30	TGTGCCTGGACCTTCGGGGACAGGGGTGCTGAAGCTTTCTTT	CAWTFGDRGAEAFF
NA	TRBJ2-7	NA	TRBV28	TGTGCCAGCAGTTTAAAGGCCCACGAGCAGTACTTC	CASSLKAHEQYF
NA	TRBJ2-5	TRBD2	TRBV6-5	TGTGCCAGCAGTTACGCTGGGACTAGCGGGAGTGAGACCCAGTACTTC	CASSYAGTSGSETQYF
NA	TRBJ1-1	NA	TRBV4-2	TGTGCCAGCAGCCAAGAAGGGACCTTGAACACTGAAGCTTTCTTT	CASSQEGTLNTEAFF
NA	TRBJ1-1	NA	TRBV30	TGTGCCTGGAACTATATGGGACGGGTGAACACTGAAGCTTTCTTT	CAWNYMGRVNTEAFF
NA	TRBJ1-2	TRBD1	TRBV6-4	TGTGCCAGCAGGGACGGGACAGGGAGAGGCTACACCTTC	CASRDGTGRGYTF
NA	TRBJ1-1	NA	TRBV13	TGTGCCAGCAGCGCCCGGGGCCCCAACACTGAAGCTTTCTTT	CASSARGPNTEAFF
NA	TRBJ1-1	TRBD1	TRBV19	TGTGCCAGTAGTCGGGACAGGGGAAGGGGGAACACTGAAGCTTTCTTT	CASSRDRGRGNTEAFF
NA	TRBJ1-1	TRBD1	TRBV7-9	TGTGCCAGCAGCTCCTTGGACAGGATGGGAACTTCTGAAGCTTTCTTT	CASSSLDRMGTSEAFF
NA	TRBJ1-1	TRBD1	TRBV19	TGTGCCAGTCAAGAGACAGGGGTGAACACTGAAGCTTTCTTT	CASQETGVNTEAFF
NA	TRBJ2-7	TRBD1	TRBV7-8	TGTGCCAGCACCGAGGGGGCGGTCTACGAGCAGTACTTC	CASTEGAVYEQYF
NA	TRBJ2-1	NA	TRBV12-3/TRBV12-4	TGTGCCAGCAGTTTGGGGGACGAGCAGTTCTTC	CASSLGDEQFF
NA	TRBJ2-1	NA	TRBV23-1	TGCGCCAGCAGGCCGGGGCCCTCATTTGGCTCCTACAATGAGCAGTTCTTC	CASRPGPSFGSYNEQFF
NA	TRBJ2-5	NA	TRBV15	TGTGCCACCAGGGACAGTAGCCAAGAGACCCAGTACTTC	CATRDSSQETQYF
NA	TRBJ1-1	TRBD1	TRBV6-5	TGTGCCAGCAGCCTTGGGACAGGGGGCGCGGTCGTCGCTTTCTTT	CASSLGTGGAVVAFF
NA	TRBJ2-3	NA	TRBV19	TGTGCCAGTAGTCCTCGGGGCCGGGGGGCGCCCCAAGATACGCAGTATTTT	CASSPRGRGAPQDTQYF
NA	TRBJ2-3	NA	TRBV18	TGTGCCAGCTCACTGGAGGATACGCAGTATTTT	CASSLEDTQYF
few	TRBJ2-7	NA	TRBV5-4	TGTGCCAGCAGCTTGTCCGGATATGAGCAGTACTTC	CASSLSGYEQYF
NA	TRBJ1-2	NA	TRBV12-5	TGTGCTAGTGGGGGGAGCCAAGTCTATGGCTACACCTTC	CASGGSQVYGYTF
few	TRBJ1-1	NA	TRBV6-5	TGTGCCAGCCGGGTCGCGACGGGCACTGAAGCTTTCTTT	CASRVATGTEAFF
NA	TRBJ2-1	NA	TRBV18	TGTGCCAGCTCACTCAAACTTAGCGGCGGAAACAATGAGCAGTTCTTC	CASSLKLSGGNNEQFF
NA	TRBJ1-6	NA	TRBV10-3	TGTGCCATCCGTGCCTCCTATAATTCACCCCTCCACTTT	CAIRASYNSPLHF
NA	TRBJ2-3	NA	TRBV5-4	TGTGCCAGCAGCCCTAGGACGGAAAGCACAGATACGCAGTATTTT	CASSPRTESTDTQYF
NA	TRBJ1-1	NA	TRBV4-1	TGCGCCAGCAGCCACCCCTCCGGAAGGGCTTTGAACACTGAAGCTTTCTTT	CASSHPSGRALNTEAFF
NA	TRBJ2-1	TRBD2	TRBV12-5	TGTGCTAGTGGGCCCTGGGGCCCCCTCCCCGGGCTAGCGGGAGGAGTCTCCTACAATGAGCAGTTCTTC	CASGPWGPLPGLAGGVSYNEQFF
NA	TRBJ2-7	TRBD1	TRBV18	TGTGCCAGCTCAACCGGGACAGTGGGCCTCTACGAGCAGTACTTC	CASSTGTVGLYEQYF
few	TRBJ1-4	TRBD1	TRBV7-2	TGTGCCAGCAGCTCCGGGACAGGGGCTGAAAAACTGTTTTTT	CASSSGTGAEKLFF
few	TRBJ1-3	NA	TRBV7-2	TGTGCCAGCAGCCGCCAGAGCTCTGGAAACACCATATATTTT	CASSRQSSGNTIYF
NA	TRBJ1-1	NA	TRBV6-1	TGTGCCAGCAGTGAACGGGGCGGTGAAGCTTTCTTT	CASSERGGEAFF
NA	TRBJ1-1	NA	TRBV7-9	TGTGCCAGCAGCCCTAGGGTCTCGTCGGTCACTGAAGCTTTCTTT	CASSPRVSSVTEAFF
NA	TRBJ2-2	NA	TRBV6-5	TGTGCCGGGGCGGAGGTACCCGGGGAGCTGTTTTTT	CAGAEVPGELFF
NA	TRBJ2-3	TRBD2	TRBV7-2	TGTGCCAGCAGCTTAGCCGGCACTAGCGGGAGTCCAGATACGCAGTATTTT	CASSLAGTSGSPDTQYF
NA	TRBJ2-3	NA	TRBV7-9	TGTGCCAGCAGCTCCACCACAGATACGCAGTATTTT	CASSSTTDTQYF
NA	TRBJ2-5	TRBD1	TRBV6-5	TGTGCCAGCAGTTCCCCGGGACAGGGAGGGGGAGAGACCCAGTACTTC	CASSSPGQGGGETQYF
NA	TRBJ2-7	TRBD1	TRBV19	TGTGCCAGTTCCACTCTCCGAGGACAGGGAAGCTCCTACGAGCAGTACTTC	CASSTLRGQGSSYEQYF
NA	TRBJ1-1	NA	TRBV9	TGTGCCAGCAGCGTTCCAGGGAACACTGAAGCTTTCTTT	CASSVPGNTEAFF
NA	TRBJ2-1	NA	TRBV13	TGTGCCAGCCGGGGTTTTCACCCCGGGGGCTCCTACAATGAGCAGTTCTTC	CASRGFHPGGSYNEQFF
NA	TRBJ1-2	NA	TRBV29-1	TGCAGCGCCACAGGAGGGGGTAACTATGGCTACACCTTC	CSATGGGNYGYTF
once	TRBJ2-7	NA	TRBV6-4	TGTGCCAGCAGTGACGGGGGGGCGGGCTACGAGCAGTACTTC	CASSDGGAGYEQYF
NA	TRBJ2-1	NA	TRBV28	TGTGCCAGCAGTCCCCCGCAAGGCTACAATGAGCAGTTCTTC	CASSPPQGYNEQFF